Shown below are 29 T cell receptor beta chains from a single sample sequenced in a study of shared clonotypes between healthy human individuals. Produced via immunoSEQ multiplex PCR; TCRdb's table is partial and in-frame only. The profile covers under 1,100,000 clones, with 78% appearing a single time and 0.55% to 0.7% taken by the ten largest. Sequencing input: memory CD4+ T cells from PBMCs. Regarding subset: CD45RA-negative fraction. These receptors originate from a man aged 18 to 30 in good health. Some clones in this sample may be carry-over from other donors' samples.

The CDR3 reads CASSPHFVLSYEQYF. The CDR3 bases are TGTGCCAGCAGCCCCCACTTTGTACTCTCCTACGAGCAGTACTTC. V is TRBV7-9 and J is TRBJ2-7; D gene uncertain. CDR1 is SEHNR and CDR2 is FQNEAQ in the germline V gene (reference sequence). The CDR3 loop spans 15 amino acids. Trimming shortened V by 5 bases and J by 0 bases, and 14 bases separated the two germline ends.

The rearrangement links TRBV6-1 to TRBJ1-2, with D possibly TRBD1 on 5 matching bases. V lost 1 base and J 8 bases, leaving 17 bases between the germline ends. Germline V lookup: CDR1 MNHNS, CDR2 SASEGT. The CDR3 is made up of 15 amino acids. CDR3 sequence (DNA): TGTGCCAGCAGTGAAGGGGGCACCCTCTATGGCGGCTACACCTTC. Translation gives CASSEGGTLYGGYTF.

The chain employs TRBV4-1 and TRBJ1-5; 8 nucleotides agree with TRBD1. CDR1 and CDR2 from the germline V gene are MGHRA and YSYEKL. V was pared by 2 bases and J by 5 bases, with 5 bases of the junction left unmatched. The CDR3 runs to 15 residues. The CDR3, as DNA: TGCGCCAGCAGCCAAATGGACAGGGATGATCAGCCCCAGCATTTT. Translating it yields CASSQMDRDDQPQHF.

The chain has TRBV5-4 and TRBJ2-1; 7 nucleotides agree with TRBD2. Germline V CDR1 and CDR2: SGHNT, YYREEE (reference sequence). The V segment lost 3 bases and the J segment 5 bases; nucleotides outside the gene matches: 8. The CDR3 is 15 residues long. The chain's CDR3 is CASSYRLAGDNEQFF. DNA of the CDR3: TGTGCCAGCAGCTACCGACTAGCCGGCGACAATGAGCAGTTCTTC.

A single count supports this clone. The chain recombines TRBV28 with TRBJ2-2; D perhaps matches TRBD1 (5 bases). V lost 7 bases and J lost 4, with 16 bases in between. CDR1 and CDR2 from the germline V gene are MDHEN and SYDVKM. The CDR3 consists of 15 residues. CDR3 sequence reads: CASITPQGRTGELFF. DNA for the CDR3: TGTGCCAGCATCACCCCTCAGGGTCGCACCGGGGAGCTGTTTTTT.

CDR3 bases: TGCGCCAGCAGCTTAAGTCTAGCGTACAATGAGCAGTTCTTC. Protein sequence: CASSLSLAYNEQFF. V usage is TRBV5-1 and J usage is TRBJ2-1; tentatively, D is TRBD2 (6 bases). V lost 2 bases and J lost 4, with 10 bases in between. The CDR3 spans 14 residues. Germline-derived CDR1 and CDR2 are SGHRS and YFSETQ.

This chain uses TRBV28 with TRBJ2-7; the D is unclear. Germline V gene lookup returns CDR1 MDHEN and CDR2 SYDVKM. The CDR3 runs to 13 residues. Trimming stripped 3 bases from V and 3 bases from J, with 9 bases between. CDR3 sequence reads: CASSFGRFYEQYF. The CDR3 nucleotides are TGTGCCAGCAGTTTTGGCAGATTCTACGAGCAGTACTTC.

The chain links TRBV28 to TRBJ2-5, with 7 bases lining up with TRBD2. Unmatched junction bases numbered 8, after V lost 3 bases and J lost 10 bases. The CDR3 spans 13 residues. In germline, CDR1 is MDHEN, CDR2 SYDVKM. The CDR3: CASSLPRGRVQYF. CDR3 nucleotide sequence: TGTGCCAGCAGTTTGCCTAGAGGGAGGGTCCAGTACTTC.

V is TRBV28 and J is TRBJ2-3, with a tentative D call TRBD2 (6 bases). The CDR3 loop spans 13 amino acids. The V gene lost 6 bases and the J gene lost 3 bases, with 10 bases spanning the gap. Looked up from germline, CDR1 is MDHEN and CDR2 is SYDVKM. The CDR3 DNA is TGTGCCAGCAGCCGGGACTTGACAGATACGCAGTATTTT. Translation: CASSRDLTDTQYF. The full variable domain, its missing parts supplied by reference TRBV28 and TRBJ2-3, is DVKVTQSSRYLVKRTGEKVFLECVQDMDHENMFWYRQDPGLGLRLIYFSYDVKMKEKGDIPEGYSVSREKKERFSLILESASTNQTSMYLCASSRDLTDTQYFGPGTRLTVL.

The rearrangement links TRBV4-3 to TRBJ2-7, with TRBD2 matching over 7 bases. This CDR3 contains 14 residues. The ends lost 4 bases at V and 0 bases at J; junction bases unmatched: 3. Germline-derived CDR1 and CDR2 are LGHNA and YSLEER. The CDR3 DNA is TGCGCCAGCAGCCCCAGCGGGGTCTCCTACGAGCAGTACTTC. Amino acid sequence: CASSPSGVSYEQYF.

The V gene is TRBV5-8, the J gene TRBJ1-5; TRBD1 matches 7 bases. The CDR3 is 15 residues long. Trimming removed 0 bases from V and 4 bases from J; junction bases left unmatched: 4. Looked up from germline, CDR1 is SGHTS and CDR2 is YDEGEE. The CDR3 reads CASSLAVRGNQPQHF. The CDR3 DNA sequence: TGTGCCAGCAGCTTGGCCGTCAGGGGGAATCAGCCCCAGCATTTT.

This CDR3 reads CASSTRMVGNQPQHF. In DNA, the CDR3 is TGTGCCAGCAGTACCCGGATGGTTGGAAATCAGCCCCAGCATTTT. The chain has TRBV6-1 and TRBJ1-5; D is unresolved. The CDR3 length is 15 residues. Trimming stripped 5 bases from V and 4 bases from J, with 15 bases between. The germline V gene encodes CDR1 MNHNS and CDR2 SASEGT.

For this clone: The junction departs from the called germline gene at one end, perhaps through a read error. The CDR3 sequence is CASGFGGPGNTIYF. The CDR3 DNA is TGTGCCAGCGGCTTCGGGGGACCTGGAAACACCATATATTTT. V is TRBV11-2 and J is TRBJ1-3, with D possibly matching TRBD1 (5 bases). Looked up from germline, CDR1 is SGHAT and CDR2 is FQNNGV. The CDR3 runs to 14 residues.

The rearrangement joins TRBV11-2 to TRBJ1-5; D ambiguous. Trimming removed 2 bases from V and 4 bases from J, with 6 bases in between. This CDR3 has 13 amino acids. Germline values: CDR1 SGHAT, CDR2 FQNNGV. CDR3 protein: CASSLRVNQPQHF. For the CDR3, the DNA is TGTGCCAGCAGCTTACGGGTAAATCAGCCCCAGCATTTT.

This clone has more than one count but fewer than ten. The chain couples TRBV19 to TRBJ1-3; a weak D match, TRBD1 (6 bases). CDR3 length: 14 amino acids. The V and J ends lost 4 bases and 4 bases respectively, with 11 bases between them. CDR1 LNHDA and CDR2 SQIVND come from the germline V gene (reference sequence). The CDR3 region has the DNA TGTGCCAGTAGTAACGCAGGGGTCGGAAACACCATATATTTT. Translating gives CASSNAGVGNTIYF.

Notes on this clone: A read error may produce the germline difference seen at one junction end. Other DNA sequences within the sample encode an identical CDR3. DNA for the CDR3: TGCGCCAGTACTGGGACAGCTAATCAGCCCCAGCATTTT. It is translated as CASTGTANQPQHF. The rearrangement joins TRBV19 to TRBJ1-5, with 7 positions matching TRBD1. Per the germline V gene, CDR1 is LNHDA and CDR2 is SQIVND (reference sequence). The CDR3 is 13 residues long.

J is TRBJ2-2 and V is TRBV5-1, with 7 bases matching TRBD1. The CDR3 has 18 amino acids. Trimming at V came to 0 bases and at J to 6 bases, leaving 14 bases not matched to a gene. The germline V gene has CDR1 SGHRS and CDR2 YFSETQ. CDR3 sequence reads: CASSLAGSTGIIPGELFF. In DNA, the CDR3 is TGCGCCAGCAGCTTGGCCGGGTCGACAGGGATTATTCCCGGGGAGCTGTTTTTT.

A note on this clone: A much more abundant neighbour one base away suggests this may be a read error. The V and J genes are TRBV4-2 and TRBJ2-3; D is unclear. This CDR3 spans 13 amino acids. Germline loops: CDR1 LGHNA, CDR2 YNFKEQ. The CDR3 coding sequence is TGTGCCAGCAGCCAAGAGGCGTCAGATACGCGGTATTTT. It translates to CASSQEASDTRYF.

The V gene is TRBV27, the J gene TRBJ1-1; D unclear. This CDR3 comprises 13 residues. The V end lost 7 bases, the J end lost 4 bases, and 13 bases lay between the germline ends. Looked up from germline, CDR1 is MNHEY and CDR2 is SMNVEV (reference sequence). CDR3 amino acids: CASKPRRSTEAFF. The CDR3 nucleotides are TGTGCCAGCAAACCGCGACGGTCCACTGAAGCTTTCTTT.

The chain is built from TRBV5-6 and TRBJ1-2; TRBD1 agrees at 8 bases. The CDR3 has 16 residues. The J segment lost 4 bases and the V segment lost 0 bases, leaving 8 bases of the junction unmatched. The germline V gene encodes CDR1 SGHDT and CDR2 YYEEEE. CDR3 DNA: TGTGCCAGCAGCTTGGAGTCAGGGGGCGGTTTCTATGGCTACACCTTC. Translating it yields CASSLESGGGFYGYTF.

V gene TRBV30 combines with J gene TRBJ1-3, with D uncertain. This CDR3 comprises 13 residues. The V gene's germline CDR1 is GTSNPN and CDR2 SVGIG (reference sequence). V gave up 1 base and J gave up 0 bases, with 4 bases separating them. CDR3 DNA sequence: TGTGCCTGGAGTGGGTTCTCTGGAAACACCATATATTTT. As protein: CAWSGFSGNTIYF. The full variable domain, with the rest looked up from reference TRBV30 and TRBJ1-3, is SQTIHQWPATLVQPVGSPLSLECTVEGTSNPNLYWYRQAAGRGLQLLFYSVGIGQISSEVPQNLSASRPQDRQFILSSKKLLLSDSGFYLCAWSGFSGNTIYFGEGSWLTVV.

The chain employs TRBV6-1 and TRBJ1-5; D not resolved. The V gene lost 5 bases and the J gene lost 6 bases, with 11 bases spanning the gap. The V gene's germline CDR1 is MNHNS and CDR2 SASEGT. The CDR3 covers 13 residues. Here the CDR3 DNA reads TGTGCCAGCAGTCCGGTTATACGTCAGCCCCAGCATTTT. This sequence encodes CASSPVIRQPQHF.

This clone has just a few counts. This CDR3 is also generated by other DNA sequences in the sample. This rearrangement joins TRBV5-1 to TRBJ2-6; no reliable D call. The CDR3 has 15 amino acids. V shed 0 bases and J shed 2 bases, with 6 bases lying between them. Germline V gene lookup returns CDR1 SGHRS and CDR2 YFSETQ. The CDR3 is CASSLAVPGANVLTF. The CDR3 DNA is TGCGCCAGCAGCTTGGCTGTCCCTGGGGCCAACGTCCTGACTTTC.

This clone was seen only a few times. The chain has TRBV28 and TRBJ2-7; D is undetermined. Germline V lookup: CDR1 MDHEN, CDR2 SYDVKM. The CDR3 has 15 amino acids. Trimming left V 6 bases short and J 0 bases short, with 15 bases between. The chain's CDR3 is CASRAEVANSYEQYF. CDR3 coding DNA: TGTGCCAGCAGGGCCGAGGTCGCTAACTCCTACGAGCAGTACTTC.

The V and J genes are TRBV27 and TRBJ2-7; D remains ambiguous. V was shortened by 2 bases and J by 2 bases, with 7 bases between the two germline ends. This CDR3 contains 13 residues. Germline CDR1 MNHEY, CDR2 SMNVEV (reference sequence). In DNA form, the CDR3 reads TGTGCCAGCAGTTTAAGGCCTACCTACGAGCAGTACTTC. Amino acids: CASSLRPTYEQYF.

This clone came up once. This chain connects TRBV27 to TRBJ2-1; 8 nucleotides match TRBD1. The CDR3 totals 14 residues. The germline CDR1 and CDR2 sequences are MNHEY and SMNVEV (reference sequence). V was clipped by 3 bases and J by 8 bases; unmatched bases: 6. In DNA form, the CDR3 reads TGTGCCAGCAGTTTGGGTCAGGGGGCCTATGAGCAGTTCTTC. Its protein product is CASSLGQGAYEQFF.

The chain is built from TRBV28 and TRBJ2-4, with a weak D call TRBD1 (6 bases). The CDR3 totals 16 residues. Trimming removed 5 bases at V and 1 base at J, with 15 bases between. CDR1 is MDHEN and CDR2 is SYDVKM in the germline V gene. The chain's CDR3 is CASSQRDDRAKNIQYF. The DNA for the CDR3 is TGTGCCAGCAGTCAAAGGGACGACAGGGCCAAAAACATTCAGTACTTC.

This clone was detected once. The genes are TRBV19 and TRBJ1-1; the D gene is possibly TRBD1 (6 bases). Between the trimmed V and J ends, which lost 8 bases and 1 base, there was a span of 14 bases. CDR3 length: 14 residues. CDR1 LNHDA and CDR2 SQIVND come from the germline V gene (reference sequence). CDR3 protein: CASLDRFQNTEAFF. The DNA of the CDR3 is TGTGCCAGTCTCGACAGGTTCCAGAACACTGAAGCTTTCTTT.

This chain uses TRBV7-2 with TRBJ1-1; D possibly corresponds to TRBD1 (5 bases). The CDR3 has 15 amino acids. From germline, CDR1 is SGHTA and CDR2 FQGNSA. V shed 5 bases and J shed 7 bases, with 20 bases lying between them. DNA for the CDR3: TGTGCCAGCAGCACAGGACACCCTGGGGTAGGTGAAGCTTTCTTT. It yields the protein CASSTGHPGVGEAFF.